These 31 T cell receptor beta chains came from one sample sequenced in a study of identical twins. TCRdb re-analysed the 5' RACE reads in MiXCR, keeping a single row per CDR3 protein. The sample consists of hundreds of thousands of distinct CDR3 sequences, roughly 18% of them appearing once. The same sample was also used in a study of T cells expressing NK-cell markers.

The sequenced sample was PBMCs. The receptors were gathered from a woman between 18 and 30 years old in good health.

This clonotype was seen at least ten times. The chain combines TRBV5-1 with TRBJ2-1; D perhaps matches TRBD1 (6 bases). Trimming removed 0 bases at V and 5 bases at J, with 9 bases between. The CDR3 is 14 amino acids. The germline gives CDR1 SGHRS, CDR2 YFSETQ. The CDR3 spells CASSLGQGNNEQFF. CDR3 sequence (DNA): TGCGCCAGCAGCTTGGGCCAGGGGAACAATGAGCAGTTCTTC.

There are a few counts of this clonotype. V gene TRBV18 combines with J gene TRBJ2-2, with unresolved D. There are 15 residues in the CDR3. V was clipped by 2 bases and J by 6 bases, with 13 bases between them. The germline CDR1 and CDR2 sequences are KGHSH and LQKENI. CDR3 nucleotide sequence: TGTGCCAGCTCACCATCGCAGTCCTCGGCCGGGGAGCTGTTTTTT. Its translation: CASSPSQSSAGELFF.

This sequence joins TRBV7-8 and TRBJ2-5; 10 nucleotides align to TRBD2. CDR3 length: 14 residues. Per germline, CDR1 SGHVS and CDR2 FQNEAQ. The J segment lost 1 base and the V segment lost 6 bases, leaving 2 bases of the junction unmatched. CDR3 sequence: CASRLAGIQETQYF. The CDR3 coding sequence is TGTGCCAGCAGACTAGCGGGGATCCAAGAGACCCAGTACTTC.

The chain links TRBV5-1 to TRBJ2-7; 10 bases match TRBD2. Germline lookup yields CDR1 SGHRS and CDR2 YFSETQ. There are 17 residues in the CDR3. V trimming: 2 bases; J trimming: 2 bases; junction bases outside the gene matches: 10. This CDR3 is CASSLAGGFPLPYEQYF. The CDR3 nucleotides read TGCGCCAGCAGCTTAGCGGGAGGGTTCCCCCTCCCCTACGAGCAGTACTTC.

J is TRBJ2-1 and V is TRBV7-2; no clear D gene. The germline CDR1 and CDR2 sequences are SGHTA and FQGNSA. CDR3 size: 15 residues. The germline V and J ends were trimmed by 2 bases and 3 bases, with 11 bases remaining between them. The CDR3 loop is CASSLLVEFYNEQFF. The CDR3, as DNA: TGTGCCAGCAGCTTACTGGTTGAATTCTACAATGAGCAGTTCTTC.

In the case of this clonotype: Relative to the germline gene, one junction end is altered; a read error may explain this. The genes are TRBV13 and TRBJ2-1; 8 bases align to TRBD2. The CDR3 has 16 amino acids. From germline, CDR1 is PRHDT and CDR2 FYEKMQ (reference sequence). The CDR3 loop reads CAISPRGGATYNEQFF. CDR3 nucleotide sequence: TGTGCCATCAGCCCACGGGGGGGGGCCACCTACAATGAGCAGTTCTTC. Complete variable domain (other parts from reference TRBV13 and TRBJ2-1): AAGVIQSPRHLIKEKRETATLKCYPIPRHDTVYWYQQGPGQDPQFLISFYEKMQSDKGSIPDRFSAQQFSDYHSELNMSSLELGDSALYFCAISPRGGATYNEQFFGPGTRLTVL.

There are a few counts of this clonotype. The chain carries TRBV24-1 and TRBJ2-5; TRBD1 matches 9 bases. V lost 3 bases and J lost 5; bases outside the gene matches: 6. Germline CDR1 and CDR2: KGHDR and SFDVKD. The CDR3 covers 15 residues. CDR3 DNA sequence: TGTGCCACCAGTGATCCTACAGGGGGCCGGGAGACCCAGTACTTC. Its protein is CATSDPTGGRETQYF.

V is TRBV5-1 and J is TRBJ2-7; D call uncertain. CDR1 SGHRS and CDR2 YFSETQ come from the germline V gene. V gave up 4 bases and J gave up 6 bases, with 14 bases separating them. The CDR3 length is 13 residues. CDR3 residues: CASSRVVGLEQYF. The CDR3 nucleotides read TGCGCCAGCAGCAGAGTCGTCGGGCTCGAGCAGTACTTC.

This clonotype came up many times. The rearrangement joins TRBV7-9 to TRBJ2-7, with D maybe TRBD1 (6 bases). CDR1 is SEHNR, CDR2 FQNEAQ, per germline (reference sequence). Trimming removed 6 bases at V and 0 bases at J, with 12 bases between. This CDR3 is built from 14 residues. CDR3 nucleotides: TGTGCCAGCAGACCGGGACACAGCTCCTACGAGCAGTACTTC. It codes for CASRPGHSSYEQYF.

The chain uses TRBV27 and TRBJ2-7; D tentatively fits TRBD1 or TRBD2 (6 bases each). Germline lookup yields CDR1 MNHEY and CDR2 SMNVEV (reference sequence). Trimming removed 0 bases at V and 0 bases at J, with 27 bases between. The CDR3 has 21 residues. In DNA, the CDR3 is TGTGCCAGCAGTTTATCCCGGGGATATAACAGGGACTCAATCAGCTCCTACGAGCAGTACTTC. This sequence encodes CASSLSRGYNRDSISSYEQYF.

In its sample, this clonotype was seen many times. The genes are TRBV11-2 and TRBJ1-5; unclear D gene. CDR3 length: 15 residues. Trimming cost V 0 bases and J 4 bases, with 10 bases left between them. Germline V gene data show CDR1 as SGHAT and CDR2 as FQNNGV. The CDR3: CASSLEPSGNQPQHF. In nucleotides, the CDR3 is TGTGCCAGCAGCTTAGAGCCGTCGGGGAATCAGCCCCAGCATTTT. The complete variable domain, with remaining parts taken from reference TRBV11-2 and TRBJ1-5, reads EAGVAQSPRYKIIEKRQSVAFWCNPISGHATLYWYQQILGQGPKLLIQFQNNGVVDDSQLPKDRFSAERLKGVDSTLKIQPAKLEDSAVYLCASSLEPSGNQPQHFGDGTRLSIL.

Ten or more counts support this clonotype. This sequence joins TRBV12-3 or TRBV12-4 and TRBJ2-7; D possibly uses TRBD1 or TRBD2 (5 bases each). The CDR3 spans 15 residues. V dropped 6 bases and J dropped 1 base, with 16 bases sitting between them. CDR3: CASRDTGTGSYEQYF. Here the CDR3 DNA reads TGTGCCAGCAGGGACACCGGGACCGGATCCTACGAGCAGTACTTC.

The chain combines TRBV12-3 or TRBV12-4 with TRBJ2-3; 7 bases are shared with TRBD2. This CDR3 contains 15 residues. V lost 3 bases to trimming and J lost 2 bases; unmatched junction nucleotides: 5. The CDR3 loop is CASSFRGENTDTQYF. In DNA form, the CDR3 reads TGTGCCAGCAGTTTCCGGGGGGAGAACACAGATACGCAGTATTTT.

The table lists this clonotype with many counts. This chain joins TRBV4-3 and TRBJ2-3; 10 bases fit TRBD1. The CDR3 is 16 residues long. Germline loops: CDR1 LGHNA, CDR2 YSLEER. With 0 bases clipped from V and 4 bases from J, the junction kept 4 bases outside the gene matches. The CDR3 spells CASSQEATGGADTQYF. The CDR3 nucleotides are TGCGCCAGCAGCCAAGAAGCGACAGGGGGCGCAGATACGCAGTATTTT.

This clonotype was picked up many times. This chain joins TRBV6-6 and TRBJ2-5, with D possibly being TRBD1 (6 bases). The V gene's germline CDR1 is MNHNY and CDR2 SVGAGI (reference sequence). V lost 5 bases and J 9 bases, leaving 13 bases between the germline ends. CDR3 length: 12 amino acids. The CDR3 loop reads CASSGGGLPQYF. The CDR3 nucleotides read TGTGCCAGCAGTGGGGGCGGCTTACCCCAGTACTTC.

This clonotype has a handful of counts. CDR3 nucleotides: TGCAGTGCTAGGGCCTCTGGAGGGAGCACCTACGAGCAGTACTTC. Translating gives CSARASGGSTYEQYF. The chain recombines TRBV20-1 with TRBJ2-7, with a possible D match to TRBD2 (6 bases). Trimming removed 3 bases from V and 2 bases from J, with 17 bases in between. Germline CDR1 is DFQATT and CDR2 is SNEGSKA (reference sequence). The CDR3 extends over 15 amino acids.

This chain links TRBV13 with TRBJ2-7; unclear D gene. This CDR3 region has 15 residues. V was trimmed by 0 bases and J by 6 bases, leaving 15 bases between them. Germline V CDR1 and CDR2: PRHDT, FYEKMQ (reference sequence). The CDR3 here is CASSLGETASTEQYF. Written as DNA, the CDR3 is TGTGCCAGCAGCTTAGGAGAGACGGCTTCTACCGAGCAGTACTTC.

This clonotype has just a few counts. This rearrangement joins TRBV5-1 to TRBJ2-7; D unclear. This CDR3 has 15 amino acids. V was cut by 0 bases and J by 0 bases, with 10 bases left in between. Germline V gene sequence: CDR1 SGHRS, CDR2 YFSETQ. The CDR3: CASSLESSHSYEQYF. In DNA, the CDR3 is TGCGCCAGCAGCTTGGAATCCTCGCACTCCTACGAGCAGTACTTC.

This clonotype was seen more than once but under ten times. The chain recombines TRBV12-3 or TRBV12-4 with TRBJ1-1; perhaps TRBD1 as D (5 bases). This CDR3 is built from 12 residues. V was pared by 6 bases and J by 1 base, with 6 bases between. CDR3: CASRDKNTEAFF. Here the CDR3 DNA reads TGTGCCAGCAGGGACAAGAACACTGAAGCTTTCTTT.

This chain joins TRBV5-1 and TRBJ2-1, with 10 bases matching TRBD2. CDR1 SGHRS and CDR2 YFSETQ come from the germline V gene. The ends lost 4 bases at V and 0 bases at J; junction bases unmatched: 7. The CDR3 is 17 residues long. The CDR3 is CASSGGLAVSSYNEQFF. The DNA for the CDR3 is TGCGCCAGCAGCGGCGGACTAGCGGTGAGCTCCTACAATGAGCAGTTCTTC. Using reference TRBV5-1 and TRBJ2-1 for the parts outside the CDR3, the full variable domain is KAGVTQTPRYLIKTRGQQVTLSCSPISGHRSVSWYQQTPGQGLQFLFEYFSETQRNKGNFPGRFSGRQFSNSRSEMNVSTLELGDSALYLCASSGGLAVSSYNEQFFGPGTRLTVL.

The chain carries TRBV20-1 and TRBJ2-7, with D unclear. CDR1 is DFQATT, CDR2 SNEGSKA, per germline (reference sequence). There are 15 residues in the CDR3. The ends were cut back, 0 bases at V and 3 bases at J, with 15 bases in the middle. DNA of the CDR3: TGCAGTGCTAGAGATCGGATGGATGTCCTCTACGAGCAGTACTTC. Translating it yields CSARDRMDVLYEQYF.

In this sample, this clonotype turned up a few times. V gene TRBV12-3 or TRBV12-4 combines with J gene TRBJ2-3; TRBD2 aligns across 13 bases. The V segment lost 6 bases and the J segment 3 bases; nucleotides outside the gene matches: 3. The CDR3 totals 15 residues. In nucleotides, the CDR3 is TGTGCCAGCAGAACTAGCGGGGGGGAAACAGATACGCAGTATTTT. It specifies CASRTSGGETDTQYF.

CDR3 bases: TGCGCCAGCAGCATCCGGGACAGGGTCCCCGCCGGGGAGCTGTTTTTT. Its translation: CASSIRDRVPAGELFF. V gene TRBV5-1 combines with J gene TRBJ2-2; TRBD1 agrees at 9 bases. V trimming: 4 bases; J trimming: 6 bases; junction bases outside the gene matches: 10. The V gene's germline CDR1 is SGHRS and CDR2 YFSETQ. The CDR3 spans 16 residues.

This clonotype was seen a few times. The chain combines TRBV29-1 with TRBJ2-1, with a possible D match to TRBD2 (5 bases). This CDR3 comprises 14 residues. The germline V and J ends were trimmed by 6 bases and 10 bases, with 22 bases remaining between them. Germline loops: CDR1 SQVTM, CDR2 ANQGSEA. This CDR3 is CSVGGQAYTREQFF. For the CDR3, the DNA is TGCAGCGTGGGCGGGCAGGCCTATACAAGGGAGCAGTTCTTC.

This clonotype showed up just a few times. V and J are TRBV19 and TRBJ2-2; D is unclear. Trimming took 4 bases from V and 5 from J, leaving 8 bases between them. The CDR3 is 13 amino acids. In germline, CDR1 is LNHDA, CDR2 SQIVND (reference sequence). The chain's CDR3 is CASSTGRTGELFF. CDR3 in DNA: TGTGCCAGTAGTACCGGCCGAACCGGGGAGCTGTTTTTT.

The CDR3 nucleotides read TGCGCCAGCGGGCGGGGATATAATGAAAAACTGTTTTTT. Amino acids: CASGRGYNEKLFF. The chain has TRBV4-3 and TRBJ1-4; D ambiguous. The CDR3 spans 13 residues. Deletions cut 8 bases from V and 4 bases from J, with 11 bases between. Germline assignment: CDR1 LGHNA and CDR2 YSLEER.

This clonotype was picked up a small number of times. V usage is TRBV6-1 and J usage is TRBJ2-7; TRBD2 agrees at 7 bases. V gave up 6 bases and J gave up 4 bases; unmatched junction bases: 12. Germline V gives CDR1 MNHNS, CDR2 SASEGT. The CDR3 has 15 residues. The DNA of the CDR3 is TGTGCCAGCAGCCTGTTGGGCGGGGGAAGGTACGAGCAGTACTTC. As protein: CASSLLGGGRYEQYF.

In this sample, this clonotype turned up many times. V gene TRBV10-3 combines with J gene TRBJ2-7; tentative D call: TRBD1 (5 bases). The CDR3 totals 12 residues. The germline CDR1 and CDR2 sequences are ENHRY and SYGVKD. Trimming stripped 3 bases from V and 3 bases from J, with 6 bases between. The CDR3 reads CAISEGDYEQYF. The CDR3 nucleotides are TGTGCCATCAGTGAAGGGGACTACGAGCAGTACTTC.

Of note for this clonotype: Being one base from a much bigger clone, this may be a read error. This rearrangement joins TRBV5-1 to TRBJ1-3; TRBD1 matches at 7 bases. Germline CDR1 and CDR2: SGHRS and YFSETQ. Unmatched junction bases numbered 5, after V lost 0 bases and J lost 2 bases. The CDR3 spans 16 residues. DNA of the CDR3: TGCGCCAGCAGCTTGGCCCCGACAGGGACTGGAAACACCATATATTTT. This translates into CASSLAPTGTGNTIYF.

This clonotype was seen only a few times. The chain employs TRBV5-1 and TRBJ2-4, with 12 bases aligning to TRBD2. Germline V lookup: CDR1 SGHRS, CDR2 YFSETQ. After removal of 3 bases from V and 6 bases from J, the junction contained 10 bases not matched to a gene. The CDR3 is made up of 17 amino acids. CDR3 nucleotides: TGCGCCAGCAGCTCGTCTACCTTGACTAGCGGGGGAAACATTCAGTACTTC. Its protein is CASSSSTLTSGGNIQYF.

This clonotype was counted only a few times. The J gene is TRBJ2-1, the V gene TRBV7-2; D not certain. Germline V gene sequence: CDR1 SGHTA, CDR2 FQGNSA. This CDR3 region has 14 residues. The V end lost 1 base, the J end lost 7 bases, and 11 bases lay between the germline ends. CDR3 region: CASSLEARWNEQFF. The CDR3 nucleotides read TGTGCCAGCAGCTTAGAAGCCAGGTGGAATGAGCAGTTCTTC.